This T cell receptor beta chain was sequenced in a study of OX40 agonist ivuxolimab in advanced cancers. Study details: The eligibility criteria allowed prior anti-PD-1, anti-PD-L1 or anti-CTLA-4 therapy, and about 40% had some. Study-wide results and caveats: At doses 0.1 to 3.0 mg/kg, CD4+ and CD8+ clones expanded. Among the lowest levels of clonal expansion were found in partial responders at 0.1-3.0 mg/kg.

This table comes from immunoSEQ multiplex PCR, and its TCRdb copy is limited to in-frame clones, with some not included. The top ten clones hold less than 2.5% of a sample with about 64,000 clones, 84% of them seen once. This clone came up a few times. The antigen is unknown. Patients who had autoimmune disease history or got systemic immunosuppression were left out. Per germline, CDR1 KGHSY and CDR2 FQNENV. The CDR3 length is 18 residues. V lost 0 bases, J lost 5 bases, and 19 bases lay in between. Specimen: CD4+ or CD8+ T cells sorted from blood, collected in a trial of the OX40 agonist ivuxolimab. The V call is TRBV16, the J call TRBJ1-4, with unresolved D. The receptor was derived from an adult with an advanced solid tumor such as melanoma, head and neck, liver or kidney cancer. CDR3 in DNA: TGTGCCAGCAGCCAATCGATTGGGGTGATCACCCCAAATGAAAAACTGTTTTTT. Protein product: CASSQSIGVITPNEKLFF.